Following are 23 T cell receptor beta chains from one sample sequenced in a study of blood T cell repertoires in COVID-19. Sequencing used immunoSEQ multiplex PCR; TCRdb keeps in-frame clones, though not all of them. This sample has 200,000 to 250,000 clones, with approximately 89% found just once. Sample: PBMCs or T cells enriched from blood (not recorded which). The source is a woman aged 25 to 39 who had been exposed to COVID-19.

The chain recombines TRBV2 with TRBJ1-5; 9 bases align to TRBD1. Unmatched junction bases numbered 9, after V lost 3 bases and J lost 6 bases. CDR1 is SNHLY, CDR2 FYNNEI, per germline. CDR3 length: 16 residues. The CDR3 reads CASSDWGQGNGQPQHF. In DNA, the CDR3 is TGTGCCAGCAGTGATTGGGGACAGGGAAATGGTCAGCCCCAGCATTTT.

The J gene is TRBJ2-1, the V gene TRBV5-1, with 10 bases aligning to TRBD2. V lost 0 bases and J lost 3; bases outside the gene matches: 3. Germline V gene sequence: CDR1 SGHRS, CDR2 YFSETQ. CDR3 length equals 16 residues. DNA for the CDR3: TGCGCCAGCAGCTTGGCTAGCGGGAGTGACTACAATGAGCAGTTCTTC. This translates into CASSLASGSDYNEQFF.

There are a few counts of this clone. V gene TRBV24-1 combines with J gene TRBJ1-2; the D gene is possibly TRBD1 (6 bases). This CDR3 comprises 15 residues. Germline V gene data show CDR1 as KGHDR and CDR2 as SFDVKD. The V and J ends lost 2 bases and 7 bases respectively, with 16 bases between them. The CDR3 nucleotides are TGTGCCACCAGTGATTCCCAACCCAGGGGCGGTGGCTACACCTTC. Its protein is CATSDSQPRGGGYTF.

The rearrangement joins TRBV25-1 to TRBJ2-2, with TRBD1 identical over 10 bases. Germline values: CDR1 MGHDK, CDR2 SYGVNS. The CDR3 spans 15 residues. After removal of 2 bases from V and 3 bases from J, the junction contained 0 bases not matched to a gene. The DNA of the CDR3 is TGTGCCAGCAGTGAAGGGACAGGGGACACCGGGGAGCTGTTTTTT. Translated, it gives CASSEGTGDTGELFF.

V and J are TRBV27 and TRBJ2-5; D perhaps matches TRBD2 (6 bases). This CDR3 is 16 amino acids long. Germline values: CDR1 MNHEY, CDR2 SMNVEV (reference sequence). The V end was cut by 1 base, the J end by 7 bases, with 19 bases between. This CDR3 is CASSLWRPGLGGTQYF. The CDR3 region has the DNA TGTGCCAGCAGTTTATGGCGCCCGGGCCTCGGGGGGACCCAGTACTTC.

The chain combines TRBV5-4 with TRBJ1-1, with 11 bases fitting TRBD1. CDR1 and CDR2 from the germline V gene are SGHNT and YYREEE (reference sequence). This CDR3 has 16 residues. The V gene end was trimmed by 5 bases and the J gene end by 0 bases; junction bases not matched to a gene: 6. CDR3 in DNA: TGTGCCAGCAGGGGAGGACAGGGGGCGATGAACACTGAAGCTTTCTTT. It yields the protein CASRGGQGAMNTEAFF.

CDR3 loop: CASSPSFREGEKLFF. In DNA, the CDR3 is TGTGCCAGCAGCCCCTCATTCCGGGAAGGTGAAAAACTGTTTTTT. The chain carries TRBV7-9 and TRBJ1-4; no clear D. Germline V lookup: CDR1 SEHNR, CDR2 FQNEAQ (reference sequence). This CDR3 region has 15 residues. V was shortened by 5 bases and J by 7 bases, with 17 bases between the two germline ends.

This clone was counted between two and nine times. The rearrangement uses TRBV5-4 and TRBJ2-7; TRBD2 aligns across 8 bases. Germline V lookup: CDR1 SGHNT, CDR2 YYREEE (reference sequence). The CDR3 is 13 amino acids. V dropped 5 bases and J dropped 2; count of bases not matched to a gene: 3. CDR3 coding DNA: TGTGCCAGCAGTCTTAGCGGGACCTACGAGCAGTACTTC. Translating gives CASSLSGTYEQYF.

This chain connects TRBV19 to TRBJ1-2; TRBD1 matches 7 bases. The germline V gene encodes CDR1 LNHDA and CDR2 SQIVND (reference sequence). This CDR3 spans 17 amino acids. V shed 6 bases, J shed 3 bases, and the junction held 16 bases outside the gene matches. CDR3 DNA sequence: TGTGCCAGTAGATCTCCCATGGGGGACAGCGCCGACTATGGCTACACCTTC. It encodes CASRSPMGDSADYGYTF.

V is TRBV7-6 and J is TRBJ2-7, with a weak D call TRBD2 (5 bases). The germline V gene encodes CDR1 SGHVS and CDR2 FNYEAQ. Trimming left V 1 base short and J 0 bases short, with 13 bases between. The CDR3 runs 16 residues. This CDR3 reads CASSLGAGVNSYEQYF. In DNA form, the CDR3 reads TGTGCCAGCAGCTTAGGGGCCGGGGTTAACTCCTACGAGCAGTACTTC.

V is TRBV7-3 and J is TRBJ2-2; tentative D call: TRBD2 (6 bases). Germline values: CDR1 SGHTA, CDR2 FQGTGA. V was shortened by 4 bases and J by 2 bases, with 20 bases between the two germline ends. CDR3 length: 18 amino acids. CDR3: CASSYRLGGGKNTGELFF. In nucleotides, the CDR3 is TGTGCCAGCAGCTACCGCTTGGGGGGAGGCAAAAACACCGGGGAGCTGTTTTTT.

This sequence joins TRBV27 and TRBJ2-1; D might be TRBD1 (7 bases). CDR3 length equals 15 residues. V shed 6 bases and J shed 3 bases, with 15 bases lying between them. From germline, CDR1 is MNHEY and CDR2 SMNVEV (reference sequence). The CDR3: CASRQTGRNYNEQFF. As DNA, the CDR3 is TGTGCCAGCAGGCAGACAGGGAGGAACTACAATGAGCAGTTCTTC.

The rearrangement joins TRBV19 to TRBJ2-7; TRBD2 aligns across 10 bases. The CDR3 sequence is 15 residues long. Germline assignment: CDR1 LNHDA and CDR2 SQIVND (reference sequence). Trimming removed 1 base from V and 0 bases from J; junction bases left unmatched: 0. Here the CDR3 DNA reads TGTGCCAGTAGTATAGGGACTAGCGGCTCCTACGAGCAGTACTTC. Its protein product is CASSIGTSGSYEQYF.

Points on this clone: Distinct nucleotide sequences in the sample also encode this CDR3. The V call is TRBV9, the J call TRBJ1-2; 7 nucleotides align to TRBD1. CDR1 and CDR2 (germline): SGDLS, YYNGEE. This CDR3 is 13 amino acids long. The ends lost 0 bases at V and 5 bases at J; junction bases unmatched: 1. The CDR3 region is CASSVGQGYGYTF. The DNA for the CDR3 is TGTGCCAGCAGCGTAGGACAGGGATATGGCTACACCTTC.

DNA for the CDR3: TGTGCCAGCAGCCTAACAGGGGGCAATGAAAAACTGTTTTTT. Its translation: CASSLTGGNEKLFF. The V and J genes are TRBV7-9 and TRBJ1-4, with 9 bases matching TRBD1. The length of the CDR3 is 14 residues. V lost 5 bases and J lost 5; bases outside the gene matches: 3. The germline V gene encodes CDR1 SEHNR and CDR2 FQNEAQ (reference sequence).

V usage is TRBV27 and J usage is TRBJ1-6, with D perhaps TRBD1 (6 bases). The CDR3 runs 17 residues. Trimming took 0 bases from V and 3 from J, leaving 12 bases between them. Germline loops: CDR1 MNHEY, CDR2 SMNVEV (reference sequence). The CDR3 DNA follows: TGTGCCAGCAGTTTATCGAAGGGGGAACGCTATAATTCACCCCTCCACTTT. Protein: CASSLSKGERYNSPLHF.

This chain uses TRBV6-1 with TRBJ2-1; TRBD2 aligns across 14 bases. The CDR3 has 19 amino acids. Germline V lookup: CDR1 MNHNS, CDR2 SASEGT. V lost 4 bases and J lost 6; bases outside the gene matches: 14. The CDR3 protein is CASSARPGTSGRWGNEQFF. DNA for the CDR3: TGTGCCAGCAGTGCCCGACCCGGGACTAGCGGGAGATGGGGCAATGAGCAGTTCTTC.

The CDR3 DNA reads TGCAGTGCTAGTAGTCTAGCGGTGTACCAAGAGACCCAGTACTTC. Encoded protein: CSASSLAVYQETQYF. V is TRBV20-1 and J is TRBJ2-5, with 7 bases aligning to TRBD2. Per germline, CDR1 DFQATT and CDR2 SNEGSKA (reference sequence). This CDR3 is built from 15 residues. V lost 3 bases to trimming and J lost 0 bases; unmatched junction nucleotides: 7.

This chain joins TRBV27 and TRBJ2-1, with 14 bases matching TRBD2. Looked up from germline, CDR1 is MNHEY and CDR2 is SMNVEV (reference sequence). The CDR3 is 19 residues long. Unmatched junction bases numbered 10, after V lost 6 bases and J lost 0 bases. The CDR3 DNA is TGTGCCAGCAGCCCATCCCGGACTAGCGGGAGGTTCTCCTACAATGAGCAGTTCTTC. It codes for CASSPSRTSGRFSYNEQFF.

In its sample, this clone was seen once. The chain carries TRBV5-1 and TRBJ1-1; 7 nucleotides line up with TRBD1. Germline lookup yields CDR1 SGHRS and CDR2 YFSETQ. The V and J ends lost 5 bases and 0 bases, in that order; junction bases with no gene match: 4. The CDR3 spans 14 residues. CDR3 amino acids: CASRTGMVNTEAFF. In DNA form, the CDR3 reads TGCGCCAGCAGGACAGGGATGGTGAACACTGAAGCTTTCTTT. The full variable domain, with the rest looked up from reference TRBV5-1 and TRBJ1-1, is KAGVTQTPRYLIKTRGQQVTLSCSPISGHRSVSWYQQTPGQGLQFLFEYFSETQRNKGNFPGRFSGRQFSNSRSEMNVSTLELGDSALYLCASRTGMVNTEAFFGQGTRLTVV.

This chain uses TRBV10-3 with TRBJ1-5; 7 bases are a match to TRBD1. This CDR3 has 15 amino acids. The germline CDR1 and CDR2 sequences are ENHRY and SYGVKD. V lost 2 bases to trimming and J lost 0 bases; unmatched junction nucleotides: 1. CDR3 sequence reads: CAISETGDSNQPQHF. DNA of the CDR3: TGTGCCATCAGTGAGACAGGGGATAGCAATCAGCCCCAGCATTTT.

The CDR3 here is CASSVASDSDTQYF. DNA of the CDR3: TGTGCCAGCAGCGTTGCTAGCGACTCAGATACGCAGTATTTT. The V gene is TRBV9, the J gene TRBJ2-3; maybe TRBD2 (6 bases). The CDR3 is 14 residues long. V lost 2 bases, J lost 4 bases, and 11 bases lay in between. Germline V lookup: CDR1 SGDLS, CDR2 YYNGEE. The full variable domain, its missing parts supplied by reference TRBV9 and TRBJ2-3, is DSGVTQTPKHLITATGQRVTLRCSPRSGDLSVYWYQQSLDQGLQFLIQYYNGEERAKGNILERFSAQQFPDLHSELNLSSLELGDSALYFCASSVASDSDTQYFGPGTRLTVL.

This chain joins TRBV9 and TRBJ2-2; D call uncertain. Looked up from germline, CDR1 is SGDLS and CDR2 is YYNGEE. The CDR3 runs to 16 residues. V shed 6 bases and J shed 6 bases, with 21 bases lying between them. Here the CDR3 DNA reads TGTGCCAGCACCCGCTTCCCTCCGACTGGAGCCGGGGAGCTGTTTTTT. Its protein is CASTRFPPTGAGELFF.